This entry is about one T cell receptor (beta chain). Other DNA sequences of this sample code for an identical CDR3. The sample belongs to a study of blood T cell repertoires in COVID-19. For the study at large: Sites across the United States, Italy and Spain contributed samples from acute and convalescent COVID-19. PBMCs, B-cell-depleted T cells, or T cells provided the cDNA or gDNA that made up the material.

Repertoires were generated with immunoSEQ multiplex PCR, while TCRdb's copy carries only in-frame clones and drops some. Among approximately 280,000 clones listed, about 89% were seen once. The CDR3 loop spans 14 amino acids. V lost 3 bases and J 0 bases, leaving 8 bases between the germline ends. Germline assignment: CDR1 SEHNR and CDR2 FQNEAQ (reference sequence). The TCR originated in a man aged 35 to 55 with acute or convalescent COVID-19. The J gene is TRBJ1-1, the V gene TRBV7-9; TRBD1 is a possible D gene (5 bases). Sequencing was done on a sample of peripheral blood. The CDR3 DNA is TGTGCCAGCAGCTTGACGACAGTGAACACTGAAGCTTTCTTT. It encodes CASSLTTVNTEAFF.